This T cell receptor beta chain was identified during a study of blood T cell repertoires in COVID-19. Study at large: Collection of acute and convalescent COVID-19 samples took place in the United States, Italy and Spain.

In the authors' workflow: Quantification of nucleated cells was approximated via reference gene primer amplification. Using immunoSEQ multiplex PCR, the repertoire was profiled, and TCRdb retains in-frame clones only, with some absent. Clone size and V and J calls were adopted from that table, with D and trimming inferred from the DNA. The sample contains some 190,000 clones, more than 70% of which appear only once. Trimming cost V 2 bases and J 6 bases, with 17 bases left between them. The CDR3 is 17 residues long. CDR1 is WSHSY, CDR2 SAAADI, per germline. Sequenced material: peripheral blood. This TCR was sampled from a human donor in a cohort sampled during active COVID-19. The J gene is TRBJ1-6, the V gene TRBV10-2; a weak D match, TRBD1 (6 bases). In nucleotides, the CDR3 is TGCGCCAGCAGTGAGCTTCGGGGGGCGCGAGGTAATTCACCCCTCCACTTT. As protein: CASSELRGARGNSPLHF.